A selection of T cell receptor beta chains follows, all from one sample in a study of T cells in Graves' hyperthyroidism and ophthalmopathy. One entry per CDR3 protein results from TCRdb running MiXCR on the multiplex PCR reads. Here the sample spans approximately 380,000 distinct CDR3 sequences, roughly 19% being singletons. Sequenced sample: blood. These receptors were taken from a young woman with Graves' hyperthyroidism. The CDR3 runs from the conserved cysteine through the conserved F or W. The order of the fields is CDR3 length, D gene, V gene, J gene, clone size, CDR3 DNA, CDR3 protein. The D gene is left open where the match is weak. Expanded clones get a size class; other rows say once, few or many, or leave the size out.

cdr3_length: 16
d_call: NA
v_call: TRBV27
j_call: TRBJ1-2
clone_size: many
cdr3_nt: TGTGCCAGCAGTCCCCTCGGGGGGCGGTCCAACTATGGCTACACCTTC
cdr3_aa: CASSPLGGRSNYGYTF

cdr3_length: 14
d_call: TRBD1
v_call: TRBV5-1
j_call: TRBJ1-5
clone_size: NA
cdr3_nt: TGCGCCAGCAGCTTGGCAGGGGGCCGACAGCCCCAGCATTTT
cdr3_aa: CASSLAGGRQPQHF

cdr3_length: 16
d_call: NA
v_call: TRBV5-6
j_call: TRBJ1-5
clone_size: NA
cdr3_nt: TGTGCCAGCAGCACCCTACGGGGAGAACACAATCAGCCCCAGCATTTT
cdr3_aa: CASSTLRGEHNQPQHF

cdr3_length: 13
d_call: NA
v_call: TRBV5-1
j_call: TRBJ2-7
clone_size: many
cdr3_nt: TGCGCCAGCAGCTTGGAGAGGTTGGACGAGCAGTACTTC
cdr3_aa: CASSLERLDEQYF

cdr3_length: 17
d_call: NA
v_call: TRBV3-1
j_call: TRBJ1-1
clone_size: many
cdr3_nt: TGTGCCAGCGCTCCTGAGTCAGGCTTAAGTGGAGGAACTGAAGCTTTCTTT
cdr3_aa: CASAPESGLSGGTEAFF

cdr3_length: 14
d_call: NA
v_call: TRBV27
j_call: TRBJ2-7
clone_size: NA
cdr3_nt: TGTGCCAGCAGACCGCTAGTGGCCGTCTACGAGCAGTACTTC
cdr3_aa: CASRPLVAVYEQYF

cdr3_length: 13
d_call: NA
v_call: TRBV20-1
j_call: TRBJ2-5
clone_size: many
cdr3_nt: TGCAGTTTCGAGGCGGGGAGGAAAGAGACCCAGTACTTC
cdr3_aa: CSFEAGRKETQYF

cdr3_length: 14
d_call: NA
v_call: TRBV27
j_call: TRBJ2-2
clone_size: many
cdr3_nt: TGTGCCAGCAGTTTCGGCGTTGGGGCCGGGGAGCTGTTTTTT
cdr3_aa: CASSFGVGAGELFF

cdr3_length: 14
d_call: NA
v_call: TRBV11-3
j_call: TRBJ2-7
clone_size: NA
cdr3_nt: TGTGCCAGCAGCGGCGTGGGGAGCTCCTACGAGCAGTACTTC
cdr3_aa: CASSGVGSSYEQYF

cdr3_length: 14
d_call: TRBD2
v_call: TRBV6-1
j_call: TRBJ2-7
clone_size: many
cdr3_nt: TGTGCCACCCTGACTAGCGGGGGCCTCTACGAGCAGTACTTC
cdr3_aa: CATLTSGGLYEQYF

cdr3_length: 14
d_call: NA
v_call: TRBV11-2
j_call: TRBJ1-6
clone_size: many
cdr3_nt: TGTGCCAGCAGCTCACGGACGGATAATTCACCCCTCCACTTT
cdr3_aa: CASSSRTDNSPLHF

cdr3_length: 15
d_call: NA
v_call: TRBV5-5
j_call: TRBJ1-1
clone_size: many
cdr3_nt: TGTGCCAGCAGCTTGGAATCGCGGGTTTCAGCTGAAGCTTTCTTT
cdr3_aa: CASSLESRVSAEAFF

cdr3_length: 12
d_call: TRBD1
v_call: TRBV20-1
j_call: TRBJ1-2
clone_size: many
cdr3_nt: TGCAGTGCTGGGACAGGGAACTATGGCTACACCTTC
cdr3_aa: CSAGTGNYGYTF

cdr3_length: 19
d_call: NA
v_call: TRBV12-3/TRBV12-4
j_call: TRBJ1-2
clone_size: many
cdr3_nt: TGTGCCAGCAGCTTTCCCCCATCAGGAGGTTTGGCGCGGAGCTATGGCTACACCTTC
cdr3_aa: CASSFPPSGGLARSYGYTF

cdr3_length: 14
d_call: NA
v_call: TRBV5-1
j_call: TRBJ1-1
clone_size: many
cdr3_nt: TGCGCCAGCAGCGCATCCGGGACGGCTGACGAAGCTTTCTTT
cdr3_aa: CASSASGTADEAFF

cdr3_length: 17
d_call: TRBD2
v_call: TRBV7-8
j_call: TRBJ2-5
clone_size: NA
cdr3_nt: TGTGCCAGCAGCTTAGCCTATACTAGCGGCGAGCAAGAGACCCAGTACTTC
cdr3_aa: CASSLAYTSGEQETQYF

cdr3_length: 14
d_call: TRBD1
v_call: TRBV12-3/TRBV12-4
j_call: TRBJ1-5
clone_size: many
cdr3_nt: TGTGCCAGCACCTGGGGACAGGGCTCGTGGCCCCAGCATTTT
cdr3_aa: CASTWGQGSWPQHF

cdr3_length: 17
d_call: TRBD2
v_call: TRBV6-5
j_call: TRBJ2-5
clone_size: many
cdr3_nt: TGTGCCAGCAGTTACCCCTCGACTAGCGACTTCCAAGAGACCCAGTACTTC
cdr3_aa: CASSYPSTSDFQETQYF

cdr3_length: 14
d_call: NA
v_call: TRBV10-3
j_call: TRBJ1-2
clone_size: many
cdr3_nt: TGTGCCACCCTAAATTCGGGTTTGGTAGATGGCTACACCTTC
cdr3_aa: CATLNSGLVDGYTF

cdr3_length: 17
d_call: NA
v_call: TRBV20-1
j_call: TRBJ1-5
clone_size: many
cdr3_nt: TGCAGTGCTAGAGATTATCCTGGCTTGAGGAGCAATCAGCCCCAGCATTTT
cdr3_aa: CSARDYPGLRSNQPQHF

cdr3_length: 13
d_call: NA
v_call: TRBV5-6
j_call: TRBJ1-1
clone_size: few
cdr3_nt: TGTGCCAGCAGCTCCGGGACTCTCGATGAAGCTTTCTTT
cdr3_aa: CASSSGTLDEAFF

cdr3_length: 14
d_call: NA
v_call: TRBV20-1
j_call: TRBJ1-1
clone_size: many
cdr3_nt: TGCAGTGCTAGAGATTACAGGCTATACACTGAAGCTTTCTTT
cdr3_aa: CSARDYRLYTEAFF

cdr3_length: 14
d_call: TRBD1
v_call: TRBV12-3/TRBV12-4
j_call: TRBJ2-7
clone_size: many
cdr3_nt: TGTGCCAGCAGACTGGGACAGGGGGCGAGGGAGCAGTACTTC
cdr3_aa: CASRLGQGAREQYF

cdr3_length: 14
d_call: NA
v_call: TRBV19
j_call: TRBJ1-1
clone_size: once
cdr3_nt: TGTGCCAGTAGTCGGCAGCTTAAGAACACTGAAGCTTTCTTT
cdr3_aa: CASSRQLKNTEAFF

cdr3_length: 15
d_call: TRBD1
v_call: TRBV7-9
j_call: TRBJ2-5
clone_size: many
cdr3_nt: TGTGCCAGCAGCCAAGGACAGGCCTCCCGAGAGACCCAGTACTTC
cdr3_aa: CASSQGQASRETQYF

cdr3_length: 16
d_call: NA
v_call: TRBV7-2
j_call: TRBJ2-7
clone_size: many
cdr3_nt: TGTGCCAGCAGCTTAGGGTTAAGGCAGAGCTCCTACGAGCAGTACTTC
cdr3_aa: CASSLGLRQSSYEQYF

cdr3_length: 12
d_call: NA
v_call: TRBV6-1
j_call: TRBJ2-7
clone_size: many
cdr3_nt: TGTGCCAGCAGTGGGACCACTTACGAGCAGTACTTC
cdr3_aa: CASSGTTYEQYF

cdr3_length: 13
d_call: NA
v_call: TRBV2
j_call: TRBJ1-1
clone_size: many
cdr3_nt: TGTGCCAGAGGGGGTCTTAGGGACACTGAAGCTTTCTTT
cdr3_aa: CARGGLRDTEAFF

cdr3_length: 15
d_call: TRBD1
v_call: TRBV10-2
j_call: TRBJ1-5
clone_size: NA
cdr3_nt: TGCGCCAGCAGCCCGGGACAGGGAGGCCATCAGCCCCAGCATTTT
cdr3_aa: CASSPGQGGHQPQHF

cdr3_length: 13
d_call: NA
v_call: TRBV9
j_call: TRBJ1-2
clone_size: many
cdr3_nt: TGTGCCAGCACCGAGACAGTAGACTATGGCTACACCTTC
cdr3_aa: CASTETVDYGYTF

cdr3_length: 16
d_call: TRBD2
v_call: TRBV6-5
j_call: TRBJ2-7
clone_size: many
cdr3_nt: TGTGCCAGCAGTTCATTATCTAGCGGGGGGGCCTACGAGCAGTACTTC
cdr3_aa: CASSSLSSGGAYEQYF

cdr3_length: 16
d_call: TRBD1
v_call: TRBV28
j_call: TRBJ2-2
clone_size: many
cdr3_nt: TGTGCCAGCAGTTGGACAGGGGGCGATTTCACCGGGGAGCTGTTTTTT
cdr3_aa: CASSWTGGDFTGELFF

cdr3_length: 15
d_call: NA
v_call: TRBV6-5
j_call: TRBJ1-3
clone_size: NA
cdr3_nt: TGTGCCAGCAGTTACTCGGGACTGGCTCGTCACACTATATATTTT
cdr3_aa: CASSYSGLARHTIYF

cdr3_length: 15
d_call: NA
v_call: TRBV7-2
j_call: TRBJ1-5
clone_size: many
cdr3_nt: TGTGCCAGCAGCTTATCATGGGGGACAAATCAGCCCCAGCATTTT
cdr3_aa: CASSLSWGTNQPQHF

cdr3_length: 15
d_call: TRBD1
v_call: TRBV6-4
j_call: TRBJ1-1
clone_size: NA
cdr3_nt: TGTGCCAGCAGCCCCACGGGGACAGGGTGGACTGAAGCTTTCTTT
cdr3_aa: CASSPTGTGWTEAFF

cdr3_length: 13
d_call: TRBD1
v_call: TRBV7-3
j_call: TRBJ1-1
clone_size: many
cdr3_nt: TGTGCCAGCAGCACCGACAGGGCCACTGAAGCTTTCTTT
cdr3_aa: CASSTDRATEAFF

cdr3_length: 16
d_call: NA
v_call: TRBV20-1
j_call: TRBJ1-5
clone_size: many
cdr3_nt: TGCAGTGCTACTCCCGGAGGGGCCCTTAAGAATCAGCCCCAGCATTTT
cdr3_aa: CSATPGGALKNQPQHF

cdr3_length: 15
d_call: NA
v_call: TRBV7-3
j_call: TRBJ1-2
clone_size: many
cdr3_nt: TGTGCCAGCAGCTTACTTCCGGGTACGAGCTATGGCTACACCTTC
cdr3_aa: CASSLLPGTSYGYTF

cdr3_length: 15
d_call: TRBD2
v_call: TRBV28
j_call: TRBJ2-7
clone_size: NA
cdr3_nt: TGTGCCAGCATCTCTAGCGGGGAGAATCTCTACGAGCAGTACTTC
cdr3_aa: CASISSGENLYEQYF

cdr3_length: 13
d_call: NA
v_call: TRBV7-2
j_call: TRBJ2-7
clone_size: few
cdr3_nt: TGTGCCAGCAGCCCAGAAATATCCTACGAGCAGTACTTC
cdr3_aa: CASSPEISYEQYF

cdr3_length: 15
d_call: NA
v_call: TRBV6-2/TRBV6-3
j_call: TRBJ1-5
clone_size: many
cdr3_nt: TGTGCCAGCAGTGGGCGCAGGGCGGACAATCAGCCCCAGCATTTT
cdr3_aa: CASSGRRADNQPQHF

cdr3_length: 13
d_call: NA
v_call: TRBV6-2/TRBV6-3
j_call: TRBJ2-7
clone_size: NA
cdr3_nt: TGTGCCAGCAGCTACGTTCACACCTACGAGCAGTACTTC
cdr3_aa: CASSYVHTYEQYF